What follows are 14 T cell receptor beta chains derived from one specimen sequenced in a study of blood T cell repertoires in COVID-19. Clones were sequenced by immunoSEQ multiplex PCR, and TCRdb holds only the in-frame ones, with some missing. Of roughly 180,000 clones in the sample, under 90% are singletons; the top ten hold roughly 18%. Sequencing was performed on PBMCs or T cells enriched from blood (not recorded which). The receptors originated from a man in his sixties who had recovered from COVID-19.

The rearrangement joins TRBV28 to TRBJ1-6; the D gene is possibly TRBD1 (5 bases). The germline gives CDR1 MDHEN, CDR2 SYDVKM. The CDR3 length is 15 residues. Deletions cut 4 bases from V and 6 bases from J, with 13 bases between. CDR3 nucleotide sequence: TGTGCCAGCAGTTATCAGACAGCGCCTAATTCACCCCTCCACTTT. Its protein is CASSYQTAPNSPLHF.

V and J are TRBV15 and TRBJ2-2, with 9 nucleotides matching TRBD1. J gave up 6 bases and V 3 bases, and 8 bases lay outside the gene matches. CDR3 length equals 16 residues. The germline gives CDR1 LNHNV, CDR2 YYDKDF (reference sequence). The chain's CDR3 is CATSRELDRGAGELFF. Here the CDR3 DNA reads TGTGCCACCAGCAGGGAATTAGACAGGGGGGCCGGGGAGCTGTTTTTT.

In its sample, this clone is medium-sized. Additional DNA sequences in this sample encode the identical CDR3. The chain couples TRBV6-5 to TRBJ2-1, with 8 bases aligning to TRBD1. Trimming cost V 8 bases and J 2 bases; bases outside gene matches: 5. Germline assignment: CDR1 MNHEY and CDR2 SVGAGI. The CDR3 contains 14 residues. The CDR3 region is CASGGTGPYNEQFF. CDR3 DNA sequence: TGTGCCAGCGGCGGGACAGGACCCTACAATGAGCAGTTCTTC.

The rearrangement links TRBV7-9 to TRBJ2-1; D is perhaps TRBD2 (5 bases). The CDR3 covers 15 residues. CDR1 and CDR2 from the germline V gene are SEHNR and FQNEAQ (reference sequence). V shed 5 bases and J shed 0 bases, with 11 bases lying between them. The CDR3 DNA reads TGTGCCAGCAGCCAAGACGGGAACTCCTACAATGAGCAGTTCTTC. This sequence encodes CASSQDGNSYNEQFF.

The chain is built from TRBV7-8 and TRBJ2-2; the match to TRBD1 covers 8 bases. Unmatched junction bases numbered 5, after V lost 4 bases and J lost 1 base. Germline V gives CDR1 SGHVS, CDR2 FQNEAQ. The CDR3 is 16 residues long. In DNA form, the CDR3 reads TGTGCCAGCAGCTCATCCGGGACAGGGAACACCGGGGAGCTGTTTTTT. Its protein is CASSSSGTGNTGELFF.

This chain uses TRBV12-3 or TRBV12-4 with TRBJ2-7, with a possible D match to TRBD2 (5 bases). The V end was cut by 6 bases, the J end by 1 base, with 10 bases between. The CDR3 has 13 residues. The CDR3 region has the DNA TGTGCCAGCAGCCCGGGATTTTCCTACGAGCAGTACTTC. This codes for CASSPGFSYEQYF.

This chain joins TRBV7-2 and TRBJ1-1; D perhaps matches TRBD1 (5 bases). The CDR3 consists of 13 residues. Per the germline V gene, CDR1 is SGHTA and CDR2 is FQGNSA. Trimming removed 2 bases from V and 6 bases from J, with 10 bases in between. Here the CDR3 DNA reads TGTGCCAGCAGCTTACAGGGAAGAGCTGAAGCTTTCTTT. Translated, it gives CASSLQGRAEAFF.

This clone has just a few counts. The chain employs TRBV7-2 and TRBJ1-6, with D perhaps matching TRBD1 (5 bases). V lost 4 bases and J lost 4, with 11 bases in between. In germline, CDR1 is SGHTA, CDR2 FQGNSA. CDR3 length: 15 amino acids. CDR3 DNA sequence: TGTGCCAGCAGCTCCCGGACACGGTATAATTCACCCCTCCACTTT. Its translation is CASSSRTRYNSPLHF.

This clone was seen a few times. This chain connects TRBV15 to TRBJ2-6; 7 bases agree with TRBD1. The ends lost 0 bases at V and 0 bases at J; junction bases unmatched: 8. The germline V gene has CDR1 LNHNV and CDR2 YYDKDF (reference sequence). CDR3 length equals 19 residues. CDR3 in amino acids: CATSRDPTGPSSGANVLTF. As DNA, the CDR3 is TGTGCCACCAGCAGAGATCCGACAGGGCCGAGCTCTGGGGCCAACGTCCTGACTTTC.

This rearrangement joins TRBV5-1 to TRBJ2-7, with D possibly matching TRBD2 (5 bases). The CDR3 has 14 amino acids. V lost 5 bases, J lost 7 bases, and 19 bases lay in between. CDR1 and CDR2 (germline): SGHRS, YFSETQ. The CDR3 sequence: CASSISGMRDEQYF. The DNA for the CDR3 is TGCGCCAGCAGTATATCCGGGATGAGGGATGAGCAGTACTTC.

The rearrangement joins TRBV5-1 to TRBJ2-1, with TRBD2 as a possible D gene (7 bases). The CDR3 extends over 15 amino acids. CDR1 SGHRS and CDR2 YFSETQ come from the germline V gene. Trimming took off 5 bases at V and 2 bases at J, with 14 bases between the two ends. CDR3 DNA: TGCGCCAGCAGTGTGGAGGGGGGGCCCTACAATGAGCAGTTCTTC. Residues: CASSVEGGPYNEQFF.

Written as DNA, the CDR3 is TGTGCCAGCAGCTTGGACAGGGTCTATACCGGGGAGCTGTTTTTT. Protein product: CASSLDRVYTGELFF. The gene calls are TRBV5-4 and TRBJ2-2; D is possibly TRBD1 (6 bases). Looked up from germline, CDR1 is SGHNT and CDR2 is YYREEE (reference sequence). Trimming shortened V by 0 bases and J by 5 bases, and 11 bases separated the two germline ends. The CDR3 consists of 15 residues.

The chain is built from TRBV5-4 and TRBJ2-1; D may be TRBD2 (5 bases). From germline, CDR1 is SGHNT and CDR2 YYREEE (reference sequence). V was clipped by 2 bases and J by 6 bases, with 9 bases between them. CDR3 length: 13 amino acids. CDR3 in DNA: TGTGCCAGCAGCTTACGAGGGCGCAATGAGCAGTTCTTC. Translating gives CASSLRGRNEQFF.

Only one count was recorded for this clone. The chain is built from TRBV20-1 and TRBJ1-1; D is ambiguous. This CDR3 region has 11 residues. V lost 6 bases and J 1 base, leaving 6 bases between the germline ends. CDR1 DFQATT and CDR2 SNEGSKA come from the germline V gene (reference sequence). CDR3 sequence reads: CSATRNTEAFF. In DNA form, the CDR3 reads TGCAGTGCCACCAGGAACACTGAAGCTTTCTTT.